This T cell receptor (beta chain) stems from a study of blood T cell repertoires in COVID-19. Study-wide background: The analysed material was cDNA or gDNA that came from T cells, B-cell-depleted T cells, or PBMCs.

V lost 4 bases and J 7 bases, leaving 8 bases between the germline ends. The CDR3 spans 13 residues. The germline CDR1 and CDR2 sequences are SGHAT and FQNNGV. Produced via immunoSEQ multiplex PCR; TCRdb's table is partial and in-frame only. The sample contains roughly 83,000 clones, around 86% of which appear only once. The TCR originated in a man older than 75 with active or convalescent COVID-19. Specimen: peripheral blood. The chain has TRBV11-2 and TRBJ1-6; tentative D call: TRBD1 (5 bases). The DNA for the CDR3 is TGTGCCAGCAGCTCACAGGAGAATTCACCCCTCCACTTT. Amino acid sequence: CASSSQENSPLHF.